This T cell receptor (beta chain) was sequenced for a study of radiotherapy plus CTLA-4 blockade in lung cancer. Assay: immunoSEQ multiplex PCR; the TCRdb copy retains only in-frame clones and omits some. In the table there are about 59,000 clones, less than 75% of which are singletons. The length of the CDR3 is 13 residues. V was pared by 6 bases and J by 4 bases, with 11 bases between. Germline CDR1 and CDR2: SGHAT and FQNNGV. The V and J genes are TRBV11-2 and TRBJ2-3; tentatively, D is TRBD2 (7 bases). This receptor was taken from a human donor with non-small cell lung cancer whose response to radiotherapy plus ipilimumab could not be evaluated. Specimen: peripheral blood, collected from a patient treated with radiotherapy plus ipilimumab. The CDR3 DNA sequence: TGTGCCAGCAGGGGGGGGCCTTCAGATACGCAGTATTTT. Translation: CASRGGPSDTQYF.